This T cell receptor (beta chain) was identified during a study of cytomegalovirus exposure and HLA in healthy donors. The overall study: The same platform used for the 500 to 850 first-cohort repertoires was also used for the roughly 130 validation repertoires, as a later analysis reported. Overall study findings and caveats: Specificity for CMV antigens was confirmed in vitro for a few of the CMV-associated chains. Listed as cytomegalovirus-associated were 150 or so TCR beta chains.

To note about this clone: Its antigen is currently unknown.

The length of the CDR3 is 16 residues. The J segment lost 2 bases and the V segment lost 4 bases, leaving 10 bases of the junction unmatched. Germline V gene data show CDR1 as SGHRS and CDR2 as YFSETQ. Produced via immunoSEQ multiplex PCR; TCRdb's table is partial and in-frame only. The data show about 180,000 clones, 87% seen once. The clonotype originates from a woman in her 30s in good health and CMV-seronegative. Sequencing was performed on PBMCs. The rearrangement links TRBV5-1 to TRBJ2-7, with 9 bases matching TRBD2. The CDR3 DNA reads TGCGCCAGCAGCCCAGCTCCCCGCGGGGGGGCCTACGAGCAGTACTTC. Encoded protein: CASSPAPRGGAYEQYF.